This TCR beta chain is from a study of blood T cell repertoires in COVID-19. The data were produced by immunoSEQ multiplex PCR, yet TCRdb's version contains in-frame clones alone and is incomplete. In the table there are about 59,000 clones, around 79% of which are singletons. In germline, CDR1 is SGHAT, CDR2 FQNNGV. Trimming stripped 0 bases from V and 9 bases from J, with 5 bases between. The CDR3 length is 11 residues. Material: peripheral blood. The gene calls are TRBV11-2 and TRBJ2-5; D gene uncertain. This TCR derives from a human donor in a cohort sampled during active COVID-19. The CDR3 loop reads CASSLDWPQYF. CDR3 DNA sequence: TGTGCCAGCAGCTTAGATTGGCCCCAGTACTTC.